The entry below gives a single TCR beta chain sequence along with its context. Its target is unknown. The time point: week 23, last vaccination. A single vaccine dose contained 300 ug of mutant IDH1 20-mer peptide, and topical imiquimod was used with it. This specimen comes from a study of a mutant IDH1 vaccine in newly diagnosed glioma. The repertoire was sequenced with immunoSEQ multiplex PCR; TCRdb's copy has only in-frame clones and lacks some. This table has about 55,000 clones, 80% appearing once. There are 17 residues in the CDR3. This material consisted of PBMCs, taken from a glioma patient whose treatment included an IDH1 peptide vaccine. The rearrangement links TRBV12-1 to TRBJ1-1; TRBD1 is taken as the D call from the table, unchecked against the DNA. TRBV12-1 is a documented pseudogene. The origin of this receptor is a man aged 35 to 55 with glioma. This chain's CDR3 is CASSSQGFGALNTEAFF. CDR3 sequence (DNA): TGTGCCAGCAGCTCCCAGGGATTTGGGGCTCTGAACACTGAAGCTTTCTTT.